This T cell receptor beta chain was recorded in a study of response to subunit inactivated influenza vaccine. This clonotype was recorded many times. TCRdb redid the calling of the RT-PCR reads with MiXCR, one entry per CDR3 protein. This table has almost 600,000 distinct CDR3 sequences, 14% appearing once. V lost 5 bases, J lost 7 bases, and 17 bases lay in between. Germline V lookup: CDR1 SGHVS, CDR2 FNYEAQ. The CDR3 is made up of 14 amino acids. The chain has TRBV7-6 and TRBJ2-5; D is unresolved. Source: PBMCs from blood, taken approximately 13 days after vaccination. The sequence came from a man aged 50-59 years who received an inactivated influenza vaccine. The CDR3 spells CASSLDGPVGTQYF. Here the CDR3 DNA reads TGTGCCAGCAGCCTAGATGGGCCTGTGGGGACCCAGTACTTC.